The sequence of this TCR beta chain was determined in a study of cytomegalovirus exposure and HLA in healthy donors. The wider study: Of all 400 or so donors who were genotyped, 70% to 85% belonged to the Caucasian-associated ancestry cluster. General observations from the study: The listing of 150 to 200 TCR beta chains classed them as cytomegalovirus-associated.

Germline CDR1 and CDR2: MNHEY and SMNVEV (reference sequence). The CDR3 extends over 16 amino acids. The V gene end was trimmed by 7 bases and the J gene end by 2 bases; junction bases not matched to a gene: 12. As regards this clone: The antigen remains unidentified.

60 Vbeta and 13 Jbeta primers were used in PCR. Assay: immunoSEQ multiplex PCR; the TCRdb copy retains only in-frame clones and omits some. The data hold 150,000 to 200,000 clones, with more than 65% observed a single time. The sample taken for sequencing was PBMCs. The receptor comes from a man aged 45-60 years in good health and CMV-seropositive. This rearrangement joins TRBV27 to TRBJ1-2; TRBD1 matches at 8 bases. In nucleotides, the CDR3 is TGTGCCAGCACCACCACAGGGGGTAAAACCAACTATGGCTACACCTTC. This gives the protein CASTTTGGKTNYGYTF.